The entry below gives a single T cell receptor beta chain sequence along with its context. Its antigen remains undetermined. Base qualities are missing; no much larger clone stands one base away. The germline V gene yields MDHEN for CDR1 and SYDVKM for CDR2. The junction carries 12 bases between V and J, which are trimmed by 2 bases and 5 bases respectively. The CDR3 holds 14 amino acids from the cysteine to the phenylalanine. The only DNA kept is the CDR3, 42 bases in frame from the first base. TCRbeta CDR3 regions were amplified from genomic DNA by means of the immunoSEQ Assay, a bias-controlled multiplex PCR. Per the authors' processing: The number of nucleated cells in each sample was estimated by amplification of reference gene primers within the assay. To quantify the absolute abundance of each unique TCRbeta CDR3 rearrangement, sequence reads were collapsed and filtered. For each sample, productive Simpson clonality was calculated as the square root of Simpson's diversity index across productive rearrangements. TCRdb stores this immuneACCESS table with in-frame sequences only. Part of the clones is absent; in the studies checked, under half of the shortfall reflects unresolved V genes, and no reason is known for the rest. The DNA gave D and trimming, while V, J and clone size come from that table. Within this sample are roughly 200,000 clones, with roughly 80% of them counted one time only. The ten largest clones add up to around 6.9% of the sample.

The collaborating institutions used their own protocols to collect whole blood in K2EDTA tubes. Collaborator samples were shipped for TCRbeta analysis as frozen whole blood, isolated PBMCs, or DNA extracted from either sample type. This sample is drawn from a study of blood T cell repertoires in COVID-19 (dated by TCRdb to 2020 to 2022). About the investigation overall: Collaborator samples came from the United States, Italy and Spain and covered acute and convalescent phases of COVID-19. The material from the prospective study consisted of cDNA or gDNA derived from T cells, B-cell-depleted T cells, or PBMCs. The dataset comprised deeply sampled blood TCRbeta repertoires from subjects exposed to, actively infected with, or recovered from COVID-19. The repertoires were released in a freely available public database intended as a resource for research on the immune response to SARS-CoV-2. The samples were drawn from two sources: the first 160 participants of the ongoing ImmuneRACE study, and 1,254 subjects contributed by 6 global collaborators. A de-identified subject ID, COVID-19 status, age in years and sex were almost always included in the sample metadata. Where available, HLA class I and class II types were obtained from metadata supplied by the sample provider rather than from assay-based typing.

Results and caveats for the whole study, not just this receptor: How much clinical and demographic metadata was included differed by source and by participant, and the metadata was provided uncurated.

Sequencing used peripheral blood. The TCR originated in a man in his 60s with acute or convalescent COVID-19. The V and J segments used are TRBV28 and TRBJ2-5, and possibly TRBD1, on 6 matching bases. The CDR3 protein: CASSLQGRRETQYF. The nucleotide sequence is given as TGTGCCAGCAGTTTACAGGGGCGGAGGGAGACCCAGTACTTC.